These 18 T cell receptor beta chains share one sample of origin, sequenced in a study of shared clonotypes between healthy human individuals. Clones were read by immunoSEQ multiplex PCR, and TCRdb kept only the in-frame ones, dropping some. The sample lists hundreds of thousands of clones; 73% were seen once. The sample consisted of memory CD4+ T cells sorted from blood. Specified subset: CD45RA-negative fraction. Every receptor here comes from a woman aged 25 to 39 in good health.

V gene TRBV5-1 combines with J gene TRBJ1-4; 7 nucleotides align to TRBD1. From germline, CDR1 is SGHRS and CDR2 YFSETQ. This CDR3 is 18 amino acids long. V shed 3 bases and J 0 bases; nucleotides not matched to a gene: 11. CDR3 protein: CASSSRRTGYATNEKLFF. The CDR3 coding sequence is TGCGCCAGCAGCTCCCGTAGGACAGGATATGCAACTAATGAAAAACTGTTTTTT. Full variable domain (remainder filled in from reference TRBV5-1 and TRBJ1-4): KAGVTQTPRYLIKTRGQQVTLSCSPISGHRSVSWYQQTPGQGLQFLFEYFSETQRNKGNFPGRFSGRQFSNSRSEMNVSTLELGDSALYLCASSSRRTGYATNEKLFFGSGTQLSVL.

The chain carries TRBV5-4 and TRBJ2-4; 7 nucleotides align to TRBD1. CDR1 is SGHNT and CDR2 is YYREEE in the germline V gene (reference sequence). CDR3 size: 14 residues. J was trimmed by 4 bases and V by 4 bases; bases with no gene match: 5. The CDR3, as DNA: TGTGCCAGCAGCACCCGGACAGGAAAAAACATTCAGTACTTC. It specifies CASSTRTGKNIQYF. Variable domain in full (rest from reference TRBV5-4 and TRBJ2-4): ETGVTQSPTHLIKTRGQQVTLRCSSQSGHNTVSWYQQALGQGPQFIFQYYREEENGRGNFPPRFSGLQFPNYSSELNVNALELDDSALYLCASSTRTGKNIQYFGAGTRLSVL.

This clone was detected only a few times. The chain recombines TRBV2 with TRBJ2-2; D is uncertain. CDR1 is SNHLY and CDR2 is FYNNEI in the germline V gene. Trimming removed 7 bases at V and 0 bases at J, with 12 bases between. This CDR3 has 15 residues. This CDR3 is CASKTVASNTGELFF. The CDR3 region has the DNA TGTGCCAGCAAGACGGTTGCCTCGAACACCGGGGAGCTGTTTTTT. The whole variable domain, filled in from reference TRBV2 and TRBJ2-2, reads EPEVTQTPSHQVTQMGQEVILRCVPISNHLYFYWYRQILGQKVEFLVSFYNNEISEKSEIFDDQFSVERPDGSNFTLKIRSTKLEDSAMYFCASKTVASNTGELFFGEGSRLTVL.

The chain is built from TRBV6-6 and TRBJ2-7; 10 nucleotides align to TRBD2. Germline CDR1 reads MNHNY; CDR2 reads SVGAGI (reference sequence). V lost 2 bases to trimming and J lost 4 bases; unmatched junction nucleotides: 2. This CDR3 has 14 amino acids. As DNA, the CDR3 is TGTGCCAGCAGTTACAAACTAGCGGGATACGAGCAGTACTTC. This translates into CASSYKLAGYEQYF.

This clone showed up just once. V usage is TRBV4-1 and J usage is TRBJ1-5; 7 nucleotides line up with TRBD1. J lost 7 bases, V lost 5 bases, and 11 bases had no gene match. The germline V gene has CDR1 MGHRA and CDR2 YSYEKL. CDR3 length: 15 amino acids. CDR3 in DNA: TGCGCCAGCAGCTTGGGGACAGCCTTTGGACAGCCCCAGCATTTT. This encodes CASSLGTAFGQPQHF.

The chain joins TRBV11-2 to TRBJ2-2; D is uncertain. Deletions cut 5 bases from V and 0 bases from J, with 10 bases between. Per the germline V gene, CDR1 is SGHAT and CDR2 is FQNNGV. The CDR3 length is 15 residues. The CDR3 DNA follows: TGTGCCAGCAGCCCAGCCACCCCGAACACCGGGGAGCTGTTTTTT. Translation gives CASSPATPNTGELFF.

The rearrangement uses TRBV9 and TRBJ2-7, with D maybe TRBD1 (7 bases). Trimming shortened V by 3 bases and J by 1 base, and 20 bases separated the two germline ends. CDR3 length: 17 amino acids. The germline CDR1 and CDR2 sequences are SGDLS and YYNGEE. In DNA form, the CDR3 reads TGTGCCAGCAGCGCGGTAGATGGAGGGGGCGCGTCCTACGAGCAGTACTTC. Encoded protein: CASSAVDGGGASYEQYF.

This chain links TRBV7-2 with TRBJ1-4; the match to TRBD1 covers 10 bases. CDR3 size: 15 residues. Looked up from germline, CDR1 is SGHTA and CDR2 is FQGNSA. Trimming removed 6 bases from V and 7 bases from J; junction bases left unmatched: 8. For the CDR3, the DNA is TGTGCCAGCAGTCCGGACAGGGGGTTTAGTGAAAAACTGTTTTTT. Protein: CASSPDRGFSEKLFF.

In DNA form, the CDR3 reads TGTGCCAGCAGTTTAAGCCCGCAGGTTAACTATGGCTACACCTTC. Its translation: CASSLSPQVNYGYTF. The chain uses TRBV28 and TRBJ1-2; no reliable D call. The CDR3 totals 15 residues. V lost 2 bases to trimming and J lost 1 base, with 11 bases between them. From germline, CDR1 is MDHEN and CDR2 SYDVKM.

The J gene is TRBJ1-3, the V gene TRBV19; 9 bases line up with TRBD1. J gave up 2 bases and V 8 bases, and 4 bases lay outside the gene matches. There are 14 residues in the CDR3. Germline-derived CDR1 and CDR2 are LNHDA and SQIVND (reference sequence). CDR3 bases: TGTGCCAGTTCGGGACAGGGAACTGGAAACACCATATATTTT. This translates into CASSGQGTGNTIYF. The full variable domain, its missing parts supplied by reference TRBV19 and TRBJ1-3, is DGGITQSPKYLFRKEGQNVTLSCEQNLNHDAMYWYRQDPGQGLRLIYYSQIVNDFQKGDIAEGYSVSREKKESFPLTVTSAQKNPTAFYLCASSGQGTGNTIYFGEGSWLTVV.

Ten or more counts support this clone. The CDR3 DNA is TGTGCCAGCAGCTTGGAGGCAGGGCCCTCCGTTAACTATGGCTACACCTTC. It yields the protein CASSLEAGPSVNYGYTF. This chain connects TRBV5-5 to TRBJ1-2, with D perhaps matching TRBD1 (5 bases). Germline CDR1 and CDR2: SGHKS and YYEKEE (reference sequence). This CDR3 comprises 17 residues. V was pared by 0 bases and J by 1 base, with 16 bases between.

The chain is built from TRBV28 and TRBJ2-7, with TRBD1 as a possible D gene (6 bases). V was shortened by 10 bases and J by 4 bases, with 14 bases between the two germline ends. CDR3 size: 12 residues. Germline V lookup: CDR1 MDHEN, CDR2 SYDVKM. CDR3 nucleotide sequence: TGTGCCATTAAAGACAGGAAGTACGAGCAGTACTTC. This sequence encodes CAIKDRKYEQYF. Supplemented by reference TRBV28 and TRBJ2-7, the full variable domain reads DVKVTQSSRYLVKRTGEKVFLECVQDMDHENMFWYRQDPGLGLRLIYFSYDVKMKEKGDIPEGYSVSREKKERFSLILESASTNQTSMYLCAIKDRKYEQYFGPGTRLTVT.

This clone was picked up a small number of times. CDR3 in amino acids: CASSPQETQYF. The CDR3 nucleotides are TGTGCCAGCAGTCCACAAGAGACCCAGTACTTC. The chain employs TRBV7-8 and TRBJ2-5; D gene unclear. The CDR3 is 11 amino acids. V lost 6 bases to trimming and J lost 2 bases, with 4 bases between them. Germline lookup yields CDR1 SGHVS and CDR2 FQNEAQ.

On this clone: This specimen includes other DNA sequences encoding the same CDR3. The genes are TRBV5-1 and TRBJ2-3; D may correspond to TRBD1 or TRBD2 (5 bases each). V shed 0 bases and J shed 0 bases, with 11 bases lying between them. The CDR3 contains 16 residues. The germline gives CDR1 SGHRS, CDR2 YFSETQ. CDR3 nucleotides: TGCGCCAGCAGCTTGGCCCAGGGACCCAGCACAGATACGCAGTATTTT. Translation: CASSLAQGPSTDTQYF.

In this sample, this clone turned up once. The chain uses TRBV2 and TRBJ1-1, with D unresolved. This CDR3 region has 17 residues. Germline CDR1 SNHLY, CDR2 FYNNEI. Trimming removed 6 bases at V and 0 bases at J, with 20 bases between. In DNA form, the CDR3 reads TGTGCCAGCAGCTTACCCGGGAGGCGGCAGATGAACACTGAAGCTTTCTTT. Its protein product is CASSLPGRRQMNTEAFF.

This clone was detected only once. The chain links TRBV25-1 to TRBJ2-5, with 13 bases aligning to TRBD2. The CDR3 runs 16 residues. Per the germline V gene, CDR1 is MGHDK and CDR2 is SYGVNS. Unmatched junction bases numbered 7, after V lost 4 bases and J lost 5 bases. The CDR3 nucleotides are TGTGCCAGCAGTGTCGCCGGGACTAGCGGGATTGAGACCCAGTACTTC. Residues: CASSVAGTSGIETQYF.

This clone was detected only a few times. The V gene is TRBV11-2, the J gene TRBJ2-5; D may be TRBD2 (6 bases). In germline, CDR1 is SGHAT, CDR2 FQNNGV. The CDR3 totals 14 residues. The germline V and J ends were trimmed by 3 bases and 3 bases, with 11 bases remaining between them. CDR3 amino acids: CASSFRGGKETQYF. CDR3 DNA sequence: TGTGCCAGCAGCTTCCGGGGAGGAAAAGAGACCCAGTACTTC. The full variable domain, completed using reference TRBV11-2 and TRBJ2-5, is EAGVAQSPRYKIIEKRQSVAFWCNPISGHATLYWYQQILGQGPKLLIQFQNNGVVDDSQLPKDRFSAERLKGVDSTLKIQPAKLEDSAVYLCASSFRGGKETQYFGPGTRLLVL.

Only a few counts were recorded for this clone. The rearrangement joins TRBV15 to TRBJ2-7, with a weak D call TRBD2 (5 bases). This CDR3 is 19 amino acids long. V was clipped by 0 bases and J by 3 bases, with 24 bases between them. From germline, CDR1 is LNHNV and CDR2 YYDKDF (reference sequence). Written as DNA, the CDR3 is TGTGCCACCAGCAGAGATCTTAGCTTGGGCCCCGGGGTTAACTACGAGCAGTACTTC. It is translated as CATSRDLSLGPGVNYEQYF.